The TCR beta chain under discussion was sequenced for a study of siplizumab effects on memory and regulatory T cells. Study conclusions and caveats: Unstimulated subsets were the mapping target of only a minor fraction of alloreactive clones. Proliferating siplizumab-culture Tregs lacked confirmation of suppressive function.

In regard to this clone: Its antigen is undetermined.

CDR3 length: 14 amino acids. Per the germline V gene, CDR1 is ENHRY and CDR2 is SYGVKD. V gave up 7 bases and J gave up 5 bases; unmatched junction bases: 8. Profiling relied on immunoSEQ multiplex PCR, and the TCRdb table lists in-frame clones only, not all of them. The profile shows about 99,000 clones, roughly 93% of them singletons. The chain employs TRBV10-3 and TRBJ2-1, with 7 bases matching TRBD2. The clonotype was recovered from a human donor in good health. Sequenced sample: Tregs sorted from blood. This CDR3 reads CAIMGLAENNEQFF. The CDR3 bases are TGTGCCATCATGGGCCTAGCGGAAAACAATGAGCAGTTCTTC.